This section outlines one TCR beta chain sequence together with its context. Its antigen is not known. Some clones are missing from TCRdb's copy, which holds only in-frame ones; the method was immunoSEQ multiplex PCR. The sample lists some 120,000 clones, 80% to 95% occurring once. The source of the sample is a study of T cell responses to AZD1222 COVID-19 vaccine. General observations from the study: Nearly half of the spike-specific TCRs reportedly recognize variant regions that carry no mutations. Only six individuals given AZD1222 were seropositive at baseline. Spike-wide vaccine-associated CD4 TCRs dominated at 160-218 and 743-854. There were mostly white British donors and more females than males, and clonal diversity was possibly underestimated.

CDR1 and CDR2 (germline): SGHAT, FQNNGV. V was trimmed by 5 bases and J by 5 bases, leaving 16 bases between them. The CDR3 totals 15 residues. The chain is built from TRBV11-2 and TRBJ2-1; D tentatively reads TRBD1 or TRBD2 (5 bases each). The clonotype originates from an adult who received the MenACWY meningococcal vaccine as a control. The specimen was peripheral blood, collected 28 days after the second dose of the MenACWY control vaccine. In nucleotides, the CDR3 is TGTGCCAGCAGCCGGGGACGGACCCCAAACAATGAGCAGTTCTTC. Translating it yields CASSRGRTPNNEQFF. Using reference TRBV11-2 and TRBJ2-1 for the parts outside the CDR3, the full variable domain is EAGVAQSPRYKIIEKRQSVAFWCNPISGHATLYWYQQILGQGPKLLIQFQNNGVVDDSQLPKDRFSAERLKGVDSTLKIQPAKLEDSAVYLCASSRGRTPNNEQFFGPGTRLTVL.